This T cell receptor beta chain was recovered during a study of immune evolution from preneoplasia to lung adenocarcinoma. Study background: HLA loss of heterozygosity: roughly 6.4% AIS, approximately 15% MIA, roughly 35% ADC, none AAH.

On this clone itself: What it binds is not known.

The assay was immunoSEQ multiplex PCR, and TCRdb's table has in-frame clones only and misses some. The repertoire has roughly 6,300 clones, roughly 84% of them found once; the top ten carry 2.5% to 3%. Germline V gene data show CDR1 as GTSNPN and CDR2 as SVGIG (reference sequence). The CDR3 has 13 residues. Trimming removed 1 base at V and 6 bases at J, with 12 bases between. Between the mid-2010s and the late 2010s, patients underwent resection in Japan or China. Notes on the study in general: Clonality was highest in normal lung, lower in later-stage lesions apparently. Top clone share appeared to fall from AAH through AIS, MIA, adenocarcinoma.

The source material was FFPE lung adenocarcinoma in situ tissue. This clonotype was sampled from a donor older than 65 with lung adenocarcinoma. This chain links TRBV30 with TRBJ2-5, with D possibly matching TRBD2 (6 bases). CDR3 loop: CAWSDGGSKTQYF. Here the CDR3 DNA reads TGTGCCTGGAGTGATGGGGGGTCGAAGACCCAGTACTTC.